These 14 T cell receptor beta chains were all obtained from the same sample, sequenced in a study of PD-1 blockade in classical Hodgkin lymphoma. Produced via immunoSEQ multiplex PCR; TCRdb's table is partial and in-frame only. The table lists 75,000 to 100,000 clones, 75% to 85% of them singletons, with under 20% in the top ten. Every patient experienced relapse after autologous stem cell transplantation, and brentuximab vedotin exposure varied. Sequencing was performed on peripheral blood mononuclear cells (PBMCs), taken before the second cycle of nivolumab. The receptors derive from a human donor with classical Hodgkin lymphoma.

This clone was seen once. The CDR3 protein is CASSLPATNEKLFF. The DNA for the CDR3 is TGTGCCAGCAGTTTACCGGCAACTAATGAAAAACTGTTTTTT. The V call is TRBV28, the J call TRBJ1-4; D is ambiguous. In germline, CDR1 is MDHEN, CDR2 SYDVKM. Trimming left V 2 bases short and J 0 bases short, with 4 bases between. The length of the CDR3 is 14 residues.

The V and J genes are TRBV10-3 and TRBJ2-3; D assignment may be TRBD1 or TRBD2 (5 bases each). The CDR3 runs to 13 residues. The V and J ends lost 3 bases and 5 bases respectively, with 9 bases between them. Germline V gene sequence: CDR1 ENHRY, CDR2 SYGVKD. CDR3 in DNA: TGTGCCATCAGTGACCGGGACCGAGATACGCAGTATTTT. Residues: CAISDRDRDTQYF.

J is TRBJ2-1 and V is TRBV5-4; 7 bases line up with TRBD2. Germline V gives CDR1 SGHNT, CDR2 YYREEE (reference sequence). With 2 bases clipped from V and 4 bases from J, the junction kept 6 bases outside the gene matches. CDR3 size: 15 residues. The CDR3 is CASSFPSGPYNEQFF. The CDR3, as DNA: TGTGCCAGCAGCTTTCCTAGCGGTCCTTACAATGAGCAGTTCTTC.

The V and J genes are TRBV4-1 and TRBJ1-1, with D uncertain. This CDR3 spans 16 amino acids. The germline gives CDR1 MGHRA, CDR2 YSYEKL. The V end lost 0 bases, the J end lost 7 bases, and 18 bases lay between the germline ends. The CDR3 sequence is CASSQEGRSRQVEAFF. DNA for the CDR3: TGCGCCAGCAGCCAAGAAGGTCGGTCGAGGCAGGTTGAAGCTTTCTTT.

V usage is TRBV6-5 and J usage is TRBJ2-3; either TRBD1 or TRBD2 may fit D (5 bases each). Trimming cost V 7 bases and J 3 bases, with 14 bases left between them. The CDR3 is 14 residues long. The germline gives CDR1 MNHEY, CDR2 SVGAGI. As DNA, the CDR3 is TGTGCCAGCAAGAGGGGAGCAGAGACAGATACGCAGTATTTT. Protein sequence: CASKRGAETDTQYF.

V usage is TRBV18 and J usage is TRBJ2-7; either TRBD1 or TRBD2 may supply D (5 bases each). Germline CDR1 is KGHSH and CDR2 is LQKENI. The length of the CDR3 is 14 residues. Trimming left V 3 bases short and J 3 bases short, with 12 bases between. The CDR3 protein is CASSPGPGRYEQYF. The CDR3 DNA reads TGTGCCAGCTCACCCGGGCCGGGGCGCTACGAGCAGTACTTC. Supplemented by reference TRBV18 and TRBJ2-7, the full variable domain reads NAGVMQNPRHLVRRRGQEARLRCSPMKGHSHVYWYRQLPEEGLKFMVYLQKENIIDESGMPKERFSAEFPKEGPSILRIQQVVRGDSAAYFCASSPGPGRYEQYFGPGTRLTVT.

This chain connects TRBV5-6 to TRBJ2-2, with D perhaps given as TRBD1 or TRBD2 (6 bases each). Germline V gene data show CDR1 as SGHDT and CDR2 as YYEEEE. This CDR3 contains 15 residues. V dropped 4 bases and J dropped 4 bases, with 14 bases sitting between them. The CDR3 region is CASSRPGGGTGELFF. DNA of the CDR3: TGTGCCAGCAGCCGACCCGGAGGGGGCACCGGGGAGCTGTTTTTT.

The chain recombines TRBV7-2 with TRBJ2-6; D unresolved. V lost 2 bases to trimming and J lost 0 bases, with 11 bases between them. The germline CDR1 and CDR2 sequences are SGHTA and FQGNSA. This CDR3 spans 17 amino acids. CDR3: CASSLSRKNSGANVLTF. The CDR3 DNA follows: TGTGCCAGCAGCTTATCTCGGAAGAACTCTGGGGCCAACGTCCTGACTTTC.

This sequence joins TRBV5-1 and TRBJ2-5, with 8 bases lining up with TRBD1. The CDR3 spans 16 residues. The germline CDR1 and CDR2 sequences are SGHRS and YFSETQ. The V and J ends lost 5 bases and 1 base, in that order; junction bases with no gene match: 10. CDR3 DNA sequence: TGCGCCAGCAGAGTGAGACAGGGGAGACCCCAAGAGACCCAGTACTTC. Translated, it gives CASRVRQGRPQETQYF.

The chain uses TRBV9 and TRBJ2-2; D not resolved. This CDR3 contains 14 residues. The V and J ends lost 7 bases and 2 bases respectively, with 12 bases between them. The V gene's germline CDR1 is SGDLS and CDR2 YYNGEE. Written as DNA, the CDR3 is TGTGCCAGCCGCCTCTATACCAACACCGGGGAGCTGTTTTTT. Translated: CASRLYTNTGELFF.

The rearrangement joins TRBV5-6 to TRBJ2-1; TRBD1 aligns across 8 bases. V was clipped by 2 bases and J by 9 bases; unmatched bases: 10. The CDR3 runs 15 residues. Germline V gene sequence: CDR1 SGHDT, CDR2 YYEEEE. The CDR3 region is CASSFETGARSEQFF. Here the CDR3 DNA reads TGTGCCAGCAGCTTTGAGACAGGGGCAAGGAGTGAGCAGTTCTTC.

J is TRBJ2-5 and V is TRBV29-1, with D perhaps matching TRBD2 (6 bases). The germline V gene has CDR1 SQVTM and CDR2 ANQGSEA. V was clipped by 4 bases and J by 3 bases, with 18 bases between them. The CDR3 covers 15 residues. CDR3 sequence reads: CSVVGAGWGEETQYF. The DNA of the CDR3 is TGCAGCGTTGTCGGTGCAGGTTGGGGGGAAGAGACCCAGTACTTC.

This chain connects TRBV7-6 to TRBJ2-7; TRBD1 aligns across 7 bases. The CDR3 spans 14 residues. In germline, CDR1 is SGHVS, CDR2 FNYEAQ. Trimming at V came to 1 base and at J to 0 bases, leaving 0 bases not matched to a gene. CDR3 residues: CASSLGDSSYEQYF. DNA for the CDR3: TGTGCCAGCAGCTTAGGGGACAGCTCCTACGAGCAGTACTTC.

The chain carries TRBV7-9 and TRBJ2-3, with TRBD1 identical over 7 bases. The CDR3 runs 15 residues. V lost 5 bases to trimming and J lost 0 bases; unmatched junction nucleotides: 5. Per germline, CDR1 SEHNR and CDR2 FQNEAQ (reference sequence). CDR3 sequence: CASSPNRGSTDTQYF. The DNA of the CDR3 is TGTGCCAGCAGCCCTAACAGGGGAAGCACAGATACGCAGTATTTT.